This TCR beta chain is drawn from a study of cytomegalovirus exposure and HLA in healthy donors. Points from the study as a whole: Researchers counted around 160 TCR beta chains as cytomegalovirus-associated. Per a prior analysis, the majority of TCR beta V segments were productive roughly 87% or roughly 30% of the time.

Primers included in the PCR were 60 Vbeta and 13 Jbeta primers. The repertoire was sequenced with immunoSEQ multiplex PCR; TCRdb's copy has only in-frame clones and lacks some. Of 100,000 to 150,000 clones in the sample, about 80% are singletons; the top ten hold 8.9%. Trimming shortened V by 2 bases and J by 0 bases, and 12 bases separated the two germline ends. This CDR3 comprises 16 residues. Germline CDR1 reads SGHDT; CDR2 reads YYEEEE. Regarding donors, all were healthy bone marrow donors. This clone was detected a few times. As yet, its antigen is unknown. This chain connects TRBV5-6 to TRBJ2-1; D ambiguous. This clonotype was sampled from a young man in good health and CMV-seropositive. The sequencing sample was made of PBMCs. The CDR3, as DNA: TGTGCCAGCAGCTTTCGTGAAACTTACTCCTACAATGAGCAGTTCTTC. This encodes CASSFRETYSYNEQFF.